This T cell receptor beta chain was sequenced during a study of blood T cell repertoires in COVID-19. Overall study context: Sources were T cells, B-cell-depleted T cells, or PBMCs; the material itself was cDNA or gDNA.

V lost 2 bases and J lost 6; bases outside the gene matches: 7. Germline CDR1 and CDR2: SGHVS and FQNEAQ. The CDR3 runs 16 residues. In the study's own analysis: Reference gene primer amplification gave nucleated cell count estimates. Sequencing used immunoSEQ multiplex PCR; TCRdb keeps in-frame clones, though not all of them. Clonal size and the V and J genes are those of that table, whereas D and trimming came from the DNA. The top ten clones hold more than 1% of a sample with about 100,000 clones, about 86% of them seen once. The material sequenced was peripheral blood. This clonotype was sampled from a man at least 80 years old with active or convalescent COVID-19. The gene calls are TRBV7-8 and TRBJ2-3; 11 bases fit TRBD1. CDR3 coding DNA: TGTGCCAGCAGCTTAAGAGGACAGGGGGCAGGGGATACGCAGTATTTT. Translating it yields CASSLRGQGAGDTQYF.